The next 11 T cell receptor beta chains were all read from a single sample in a study of blood T cell repertoires in COVID-19. Sequenced by immunoSEQ multiplex PCR; TCRdb stores in-frame clones only, minus some. The sample lists about 160,000 clones, under 95% seen once, with 18% in the top ten. The sequencing sample was made of peripheral blood. These receptor sequences come from a man between 60 and 75 years old with active or convalescent COVID-19.

The chain links TRBV10-1 to TRBJ2-2, with 12 bases lining up with TRBD2. The CDR3 has 17 amino acids. From germline, CDR1 is WNHNN and CDR2 SYGVQD (reference sequence). Germline trimming cut 6 bases from V and 2 bases from J; bases unmatched to any gene: 7. CDR3 region: CASSRTSGEANTGELFF. The DNA for the CDR3 is TGCGCCAGCAGCAGGACTAGCGGGGAGGCAAACACCGGGGAGCTGTTTTTT.

Turning to this clone: The junction departs from the called germline gene at one end, perhaps through a read error. The chain joins TRBV19 to TRBJ2-1; TRBD1 is a possible D gene (5 bases). CDR1 and CDR2 (germline): LNHDA, SQIVND (reference sequence). The CDR3 covers 14 residues. The CDR3 region is CASSIGQIYIEQFF. The CDR3 nucleotides read TGTGCCAGTAGTATAGGACAGATCTACATTGAGCAGTTCTTC.

The chain recombines TRBV27 with TRBJ2-4; 7 bases are shared with TRBD2. CDR1 is MNHEY, CDR2 SMNVEV, per germline (reference sequence). The CDR3 is made up of 15 amino acids. The junction had 10 bases not matched to a gene; V was cut back by 6 bases and J by 5 bases. CDR3 nucleotide sequence: TGTGCCAGCAGCTCCGCGGGGGTGGGGGAAAACATTCAGTACTTC. It yields the protein CASSSAGVGENIQYF.

This clone was seen just once. This CDR3 is also generated by other DNA sequences in the sample. V is TRBV6-5 and J is TRBJ2-7, with 10 bases aligning to TRBD1. The germline CDR1 and CDR2 sequences are MNHEY and SVGAGI. With V trimmed by 0 bases and J by 4 bases, 3 bases remained unmatched. The CDR3 loop spans 15 amino acids. CDR3 loop: CASSYSGQGVYEQYF. The CDR3 DNA sequence: TGTGCCAGCAGTTACTCTGGACAGGGGGTTTACGAGCAGTACTTC.

This chain connects TRBV11-2 to TRBJ1-1, with D perhaps TRBD1 (5 bases). In germline, CDR1 is SGHAT, CDR2 FQNNGV. This CDR3 region has 16 residues. Trimming left V 5 bases short and J 0 bases short, with 16 bases between. The CDR3 loop is CASSPVIRQMNTEAFF. CDR3 DNA: TGTGCCAGCAGCCCCGTAATTAGACAGATGAACACTGAAGCTTTCTTT.

This clone was recorded a few times. The rearrangement uses TRBV7-6 and TRBJ2-2; D might be TRBD2 (6 bases). The CDR3 sequence is 18 residues long. Trimming pared 1 base from V and 0 bases from J, leaving 15 bases between. Per germline, CDR1 SGHVS and CDR2 FNYEAQ. The CDR3 protein is CASSLVSGGETNTGELFF. Here the CDR3 DNA reads TGTGCCAGCAGCTTAGTCTCGGGCGGGGAAACGAACACCGGGGAGCTGTTTTTT.

The J gene is TRBJ1-1, the V gene TRBV5-4, with TRBD1 identical over 8 bases. Looked up from germline, CDR1 is SGHNT and CDR2 is YYREEE (reference sequence). The trim removed 4 bases at V and 5 bases at J, leaving 7 bases unmatched. The CDR3 runs 14 residues. The CDR3 DNA is TGTGCCAGCAGCCCCCCGGACAGGGTGACTGAAGCTTTCTTT. It yields the protein CASSPPDRVTEAFF.

This clone appeared a single time. This chain uses TRBV5-1 with TRBJ1-1, with D possibly being TRBD1 (6 bases). Trimming shortened V by 2 bases and J by 5 bases, and 10 bases separated the two germline ends. CDR1 and CDR2 from the germline V gene are SGHRS and YFSETQ. This CDR3 is 13 amino acids long. The CDR3 coding sequence is TGCGCCAGCAGCTTATCAGGGGAGACTGAAGCTTTCTTT. This encodes CASSLSGETEAFF.

This clone was seen once. The chain recombines TRBV29-1 with TRBJ1-1; maybe TRBD1 (5 bases). This CDR3 comprises 14 residues. Trimming removed 0 bases at V and 5 bases at J, with 13 bases between. Germline CDR1 and CDR2: SQVTM and ANQGSEA. CDR3 DNA sequence: TGCAGCGTTGAAGATGCAGGCAGGGCTACTGAAGCTTTCTTT. This translates into CSVEDAGRATEAFF.

The rearrangement uses TRBV6-7 and TRBJ2-2; TRBD1 matches at 9 bases. TRBV6-7 is classed as an ORF, of uncertain function. V gave up 4 bases and J gave up 1 base; unmatched junction bases: 7. CDR3 length equals 17 residues. The CDR3 here is CASSFHPGQGNTGELFF. CDR3 bases: TGTGCCAGCAGTTTCCATCCGGGACAGGGGAACACCGGGGAGCTGTTTTTT.

The rearrangement uses TRBV18 and TRBJ1-6; D unclear. V was clipped by 4 bases and J by 6 bases, with 4 bases between them. The germline V gene has CDR1 KGHSH and CDR2 LQKENI. The CDR3 consists of 12 residues. CDR3 amino acids: CASSQPNSPLHF. Here the CDR3 DNA reads TGTGCCAGCTCACAGCCTAATTCACCCCTCCACTTT. Based on the CDR3 plus reference TRBV18 and TRBJ1-6, the full variable domain is NAGVMQNPRHLVRRRGQEARLRCSPMKGHSHVYWYRQLPEEGLKFMVYLQKENIIDESGMPKERFSAEFPKEGPSILRIQQVVRGDSAAYFCASSQPNSPLHFGNGTRLTVT.